This T cell receptor beta chain emerged from a study of CD8+CD57+ T cells in acquired aplastic anemia. Regarding the study as a whole: The study found no significant CD8+ Simpson's diversity difference between patients and controls. A set of twenty-nine CD8+ CDR3 sequences was shared between patients and controls, and these sequences appeared highly expressed in patients.

TCR beta VDJ and CDR3 profiling used genomic DNA as template. TCRdb re-analysed the reads in MiXCR, keeping a single row per CDR3 protein. The repertoire holds roughly 160,000 distinct CDR3 sequences, with 45% to 55% as singletons. Notes on this clonotype: What it binds is not known.

The CDR3 covers 13 residues. Trimming took off 3 bases at V and 4 bases at J, with 7 bases between the two ends. Germline V gives CDR1 MNHNS, CDR2 SASEGT. Before being chosen for sequencing, patients had shown CD8+CD57+ cell expansion by flow cytometry. Every patient had severe acquired aplastic anemia. Therapy had not been given to patients before blood sampling. The V and J genes are TRBV6-1 and TRBJ1-3; D ambiguous. The sample taken for sequencing was sorted CD4+, CD8+, or CD8+CD57+ T cells (not recorded which) from PBMCs. The TCR comes from a human donor with aplastic anemia. Here the CDR3 reads CASSDSLGNTIYF. CDR3 DNA: TGTGCCAGCAGTGACAGCTTAGGAAACACCATATATTTT.